The 14 T cell receptor beta chains presented below share a single source sample, sequenced in a study of cytomegalovirus exposure and HLA in healthy donors. Vbeta (60) and Jbeta (13) primers were used in the PCR. The repertoire was sequenced with immunoSEQ multiplex PCR; TCRdb's copy has only in-frame clones and lacks some. This table has fewer than 150,000 clones, around three quarters appearing once. Sequenced: PBMCs. The receptor source for this set is a human donor in good health.

This clone showed up just once. The gene calls are TRBV19 and TRBJ2-1; 7 bases are a match to TRBD1. Germline V CDR1 and CDR2: LNHDA, SQIVND (reference sequence). The ends lost 4 bases at V and 7 bases at J; junction bases unmatched: 7. This CDR3 is built from 14 residues. The CDR3 nucleotides are TGTGCCAGTAGTAGTTACAGGGGTGGGAATGAGCAGTTCTTC. As protein: CASSSYRGGNEQFF.

This clone was seen a single time. This chain connects TRBV7-2 to TRBJ2-1; 8 nucleotides match TRBD2. V lost 5 bases and J lost 0; bases outside the gene matches: 15. Germline assignment: CDR1 SGHTA and CDR2 FQGNSA. CDR3 size: 19 residues. The CDR3: CASSPPGGRLVSSYNEQFF. CDR3 in DNA: TGTGCCAGCAGCCCTCCCGGCGGGAGGCTTGTGAGCTCCTACAATGAGCAGTTCTTC.

The chain employs TRBV9 and TRBJ1-2; 9 bases fit TRBD1. The germline gives CDR1 SGDLS, CDR2 YYNGEE. The V gene end was trimmed by 4 bases and the J gene end by 2 bases; junction bases not matched to a gene: 9. The CDR3 runs 16 residues. CDR3 in amino acids: CASSPPGGQGNYGYTF. CDR3 DNA: TGTGCCAGCAGCCCCCCCGGCGGACAGGGGAACTATGGCTACACCTTC.

The chain recombines TRBV9 with TRBJ1-2, with 10 bases aligning to TRBD1. Per germline, CDR1 SGDLS and CDR2 YYNGEE. CDR3 length: 18 amino acids. The V segment lost 4 bases and the J segment 4 bases; nucleotides outside the gene matches: 16. CDR3 residues: CASSPPGQGRYPIYGYTF. Here the CDR3 DNA reads TGTGCCAGCAGCCCCCCGGGACAGGGGCGGTATCCCATCTATGGCTACACCTTC.

V and J are TRBV5-1 and TRBJ2-4; 10 nucleotides agree with TRBD1. Germline lookup yields CDR1 SGHRS and CDR2 YFSETQ. The CDR3 totals 17 residues. V was clipped by 4 bases and J by 5 bases; unmatched bases: 12. As DNA, the CDR3 is TGCGCCAGCAGCCTACAACCGGGACAGGGGATCCAAAACATTCAGTACTTC. Residues: CASSLQPGQGIQNIQYF.

The V call is TRBV19, the J call TRBJ2-3; 10 positions agree with TRBD2. Trimming took 6 bases from V and 0 from J; bases not matched to a gene: 12. Germline V gene sequence: CDR1 LNHDA, CDR2 SQIVND (reference sequence). This CDR3 comprises 18 residues. Here the CDR3 DNA reads TGTGCCAGTAGCGCTCTAGCGGGGGCGAACCCTAGCACAGATACGCAGTATTTT. Its translation is CASSALAGANPSTDTQYF.

This clone was observed a few times. CDR3 bases: TGTGCCAGCAGCGGTCCGTCACGCTCCACTGAAGCTTTCTTT. This gives the protein CASSGPSRSTEAFF. The rearrangement joins TRBV2 to TRBJ1-1; D gene uncertain. Trimming shortened V by 6 bases and J by 4 bases, and 15 bases separated the two germline ends. The CDR3 runs to 14 residues. Germline CDR1 SNHLY, CDR2 FYNNEI.

This clone was picked up a small number of times. The V gene is TRBV11-3, the J gene TRBJ2-1, with 14 positions matching TRBD2. CDR3 length: 15 residues. The germline gives CDR1 SGHNT, CDR2 YENEEA. The trim removed 4 bases at V and 6 bases at J, leaving 2 bases unmatched. The CDR3 loop reads CASSSGTSGSNEQFF. CDR3 DNA: TGTGCCAGCAGCTCAGGGACTAGCGGGAGCAATGAGCAGTTCTTC.

This clone was seen a few times. The V and J genes are TRBV7-9 and TRBJ2-7; D uncertain. The V gene's germline CDR1 is SEHNR and CDR2 FQNEAQ (reference sequence). Between the trimmed V and J ends, which lost 1 base and 3 bases, there was a span of 7 bases. This CDR3 spans 13 amino acids. As DNA, the CDR3 is TGTGCCAGCAGCTTAGTTTCCCACTACGAGCAGTACTTC. Protein sequence: CASSLVSHYEQYF.

The rearrangement uses TRBV5-1 and TRBJ1-2; 9 bases line up with TRBD1. The CDR3 covers 19 residues. After removal of 2 bases from V and 6 bases from J, the junction contained 20 bases not matched to a gene. Germline-derived CDR1 and CDR2 are SGHRS and YFSETQ. The chain's CDR3 is CASSFLIYTGQGVRNGYTF. The CDR3 nucleotides are TGCGCCAGCAGCTTTTTGATCTATACGGGACAGGGTGTCCGTAATGGCTACACCTTC.

V usage is TRBV19 and J usage is TRBJ2-7; 7 bases map to TRBD2. Germline CDR1 is LNHDA and CDR2 is SQIVND (reference sequence). Trimming at V came to 3 bases and at J to 4 bases, leaving 12 bases not matched to a gene. The length of the CDR3 is 16 residues. In DNA form, the CDR3 reads TGTGCCAGTAGTATGAATCCCCGGGAGGCCTTTTACGAGCAGTACTTC. Translated, it gives CASSMNPREAFYEQYF.

The genes are TRBV5-1 and TRBJ2-6; tentatively, D is TRBD1 (6 bases). Germline values: CDR1 SGHRS, CDR2 YFSETQ. Trimming removed 6 bases at V and 0 bases at J, with 19 bases between. The CDR3 is made up of 18 amino acids. In DNA form, the CDR3 reads TGCGCCAGCACCCTAAGGGCAGGGGACCTCTCTGGGGCCAACGTCCTGACTTTC. Its translation is CASTLRAGDLSGANVLTF.

The chain recombines TRBV7-8 with TRBJ2-4; 9 positions agree with TRBD1. Germline V lookup: CDR1 SGHVS, CDR2 FQNEAQ. J lost 0 bases, V lost 3 bases, and 9 bases had no gene match. The length of the CDR3 is 18 residues. The CDR3 loop is CASSFAPTGGLAKNIQYF. For the CDR3, the DNA is TGTGCCAGCAGCTTTGCGCCGACAGGGGGGTTAGCCAAAAACATTCAGTACTTC.

The genes are TRBV6-5 and TRBJ1-2; 10 nucleotides align to TRBD1. The CDR3 contains 15 residues. Trimming took 6 bases from V and 0 from J; bases not matched to a gene: 4. CDR1 and CDR2 (germline): MNHEY, SVGAGI. CDR3 nucleotides: TGTGCCAGCAGGGACAGGGGGACTACTAACTATGGCTACACCTTC. Residues: CASRDRGTTNYGYTF.